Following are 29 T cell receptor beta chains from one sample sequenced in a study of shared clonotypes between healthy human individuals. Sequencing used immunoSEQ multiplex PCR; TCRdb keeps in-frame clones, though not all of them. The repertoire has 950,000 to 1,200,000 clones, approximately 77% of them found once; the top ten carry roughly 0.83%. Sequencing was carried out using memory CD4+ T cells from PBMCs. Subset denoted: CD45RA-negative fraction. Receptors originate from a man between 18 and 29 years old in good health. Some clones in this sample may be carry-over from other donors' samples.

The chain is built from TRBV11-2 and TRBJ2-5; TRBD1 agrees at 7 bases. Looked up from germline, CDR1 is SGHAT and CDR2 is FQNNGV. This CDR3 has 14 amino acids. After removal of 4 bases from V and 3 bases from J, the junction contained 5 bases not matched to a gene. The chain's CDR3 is CASSWGQQKETQYF. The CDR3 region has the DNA TGTGCCAGCAGCTGGGGACAGCAGAAAGAGACCCAGTACTTC.

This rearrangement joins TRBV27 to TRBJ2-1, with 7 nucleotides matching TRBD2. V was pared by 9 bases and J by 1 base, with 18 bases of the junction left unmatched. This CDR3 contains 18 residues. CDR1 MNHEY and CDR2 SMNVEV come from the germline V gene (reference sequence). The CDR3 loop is CASPLQSLARDSYNEQFF. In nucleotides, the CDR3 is TGTGCCAGTCCCCTACAGTCACTAGCGAGAGATTCCTACAATGAGCAGTTCTTC.

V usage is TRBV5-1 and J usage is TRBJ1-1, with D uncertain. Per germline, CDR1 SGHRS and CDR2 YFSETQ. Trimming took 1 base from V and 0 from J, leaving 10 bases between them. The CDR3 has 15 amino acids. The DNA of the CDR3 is TGCGCCAGCAGCTTGAGTGAGGGCATGAACACTGAAGCTTTCTTT. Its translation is CASSLSEGMNTEAFF.

The chain's CDR3 is CAIRTTSSDTGELFF. CDR3 sequence (DNA): TGTGCCATCAGGACTACTAGCTCGGACACCGGGGAGCTGTTTTTT. The rearrangement links TRBV10-3 to TRBJ2-2, with D possibly TRBD2 on 6 matching bases. Germline values: CDR1 ENHRY, CDR2 SYGVKD. V was shortened by 6 bases and J by 3 bases, with 14 bases between the two germline ends. The CDR3 extends over 15 amino acids.

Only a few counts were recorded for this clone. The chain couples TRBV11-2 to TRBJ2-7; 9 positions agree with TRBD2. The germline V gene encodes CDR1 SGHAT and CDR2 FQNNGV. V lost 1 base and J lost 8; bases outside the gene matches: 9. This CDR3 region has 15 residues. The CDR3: CASSLGGREGPKQYF. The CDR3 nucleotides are TGTGCCAGCAGCTTAGGTGGGCGGGAGGGCCCCAAGCAGTACTTC.

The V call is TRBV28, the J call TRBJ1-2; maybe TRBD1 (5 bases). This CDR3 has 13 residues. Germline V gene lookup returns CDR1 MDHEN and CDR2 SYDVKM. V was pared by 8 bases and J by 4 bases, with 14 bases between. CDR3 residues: CASGGGIFYGYTF. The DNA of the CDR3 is TGTGCCAGCGGGGGAGGGATTTTCTATGGCTACACCTTC.

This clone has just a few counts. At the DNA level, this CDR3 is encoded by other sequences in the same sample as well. The CDR3 DNA follows: TGTGCCTGGAGTGTTCTAAACACCGGGGAGCTGTTTTTT. Encoded protein: CAWSVLNTGELFF. The chain carries TRBV30 and TRBJ2-2; D is ambiguous. CDR1 GTSNPN and CDR2 SVGIG come from the germline V gene (reference sequence). The CDR3 length is 13 residues. V dropped 0 bases and J dropped 2 bases, with 4 bases sitting between them.

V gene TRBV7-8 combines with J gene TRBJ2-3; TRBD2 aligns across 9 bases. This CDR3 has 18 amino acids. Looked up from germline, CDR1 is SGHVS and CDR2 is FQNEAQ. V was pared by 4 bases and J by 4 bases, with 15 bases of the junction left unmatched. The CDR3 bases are TGTGCCAGCAGCTCCCCCGGGCGCGGGAGGGCCCTTGCAGATACGCAGTATTTT. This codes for CASSSPGRGRALADTQYF.

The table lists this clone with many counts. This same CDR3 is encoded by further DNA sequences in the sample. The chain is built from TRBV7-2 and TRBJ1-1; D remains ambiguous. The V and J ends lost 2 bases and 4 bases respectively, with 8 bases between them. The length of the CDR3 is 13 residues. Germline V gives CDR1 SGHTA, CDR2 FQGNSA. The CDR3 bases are TGTGCCAGCAGCTTACGGAGGGCCACTGAAGCTTTCTTT. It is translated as CASSLRRATEAFF. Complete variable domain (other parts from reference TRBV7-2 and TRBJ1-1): GAGVSQSPSNKVTEKGKDVELRCDPISGHTALYWYRQSLGQGLEFLIYFQGNSAPDKSGLPSDRFSAERTGGSVSTLTIQRTQQEDSAVYLCASSLRRATEAFFGQGTRLTVV.

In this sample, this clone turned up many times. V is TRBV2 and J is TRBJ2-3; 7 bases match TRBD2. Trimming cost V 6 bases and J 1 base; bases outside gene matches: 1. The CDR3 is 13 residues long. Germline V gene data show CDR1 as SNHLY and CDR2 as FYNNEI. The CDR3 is CASSAGGTDTQYF. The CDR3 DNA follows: TGTGCCAGCAGCGCGGGAGGCACAGATACGCAGTATTTT.

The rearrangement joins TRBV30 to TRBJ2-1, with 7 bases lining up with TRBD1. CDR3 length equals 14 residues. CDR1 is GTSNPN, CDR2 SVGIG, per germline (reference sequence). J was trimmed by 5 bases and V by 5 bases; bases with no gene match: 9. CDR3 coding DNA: TGTGCCTGGGCCTCAGGGGGTCGGCACAATGAGCAGTTCTTC. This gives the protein CAWASGGRHNEQFF.

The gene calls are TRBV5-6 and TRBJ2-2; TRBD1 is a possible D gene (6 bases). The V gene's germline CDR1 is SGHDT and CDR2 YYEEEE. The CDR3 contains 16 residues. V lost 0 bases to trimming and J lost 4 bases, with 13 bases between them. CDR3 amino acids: CASSLAGTKITGELFF. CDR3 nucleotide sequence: TGTGCCAGCAGCTTGGCCGGGACAAAAATCACCGGGGAGCTGTTTTTT.

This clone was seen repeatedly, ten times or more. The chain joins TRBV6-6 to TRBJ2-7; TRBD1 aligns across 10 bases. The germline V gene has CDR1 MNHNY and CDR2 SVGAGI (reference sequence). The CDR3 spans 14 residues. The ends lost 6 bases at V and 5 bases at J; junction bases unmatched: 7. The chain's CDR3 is CASRKTGGGDEQYF. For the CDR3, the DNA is TGTGCCAGCAGGAAGACAGGGGGCGGGGACGAGCAGTACTTC.

CDR3 sequence: CASSVQGYNEKLFF. The CDR3 coding sequence is TGTGCCAGCAGTGTACAGGGGTACAACGAAAAACTGTTTTTT. The chain is built from TRBV28 and TRBJ1-4; 7 bases line up with TRBD1. Germline V gene sequence: CDR1 MDHEN, CDR2 SYDVKM. The CDR3 extends over 14 amino acids. With V trimmed by 5 bases and J by 8 bases, 8 bases remained unmatched.

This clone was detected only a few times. The CDR3 protein is CASSFRDGALATNEKLFF. CDR3 nucleotides: TGTGCCAGTAGTTTCCGGGACGGTGCCCTTGCAACTAATGAAAAACTGTTTTTT. This rearrangement joins TRBV19 to TRBJ1-4, with TRBD1 as a possible D gene (5 bases). The ends were cut back, 5 bases at V and 0 bases at J, with 19 bases in the middle. CDR3 size: 18 residues. The V gene's germline CDR1 is LNHDA and CDR2 SQIVND (reference sequence).

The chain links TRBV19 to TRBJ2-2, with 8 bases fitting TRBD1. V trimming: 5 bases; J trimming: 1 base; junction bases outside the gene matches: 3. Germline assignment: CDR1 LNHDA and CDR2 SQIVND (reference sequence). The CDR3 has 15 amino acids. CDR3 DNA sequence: TGTGCCAGTAGTCGGACAGGGATGAACACCGGGGAGCTGTTTTTT. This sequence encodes CASSRTGMNTGELFF.

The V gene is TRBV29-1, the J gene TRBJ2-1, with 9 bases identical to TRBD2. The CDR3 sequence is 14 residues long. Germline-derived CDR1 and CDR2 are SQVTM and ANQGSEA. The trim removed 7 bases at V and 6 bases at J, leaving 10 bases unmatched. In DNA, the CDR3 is TGCAGCGCCGAGAGACTAGCGGAGTGCAATGAGCAGTTCTTC. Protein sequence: CSAERLAECNEQFF.

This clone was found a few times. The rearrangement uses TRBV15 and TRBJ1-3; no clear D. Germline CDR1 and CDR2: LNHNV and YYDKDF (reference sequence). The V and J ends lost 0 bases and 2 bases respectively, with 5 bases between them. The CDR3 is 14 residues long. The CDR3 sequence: CATSRERPGNTIYF. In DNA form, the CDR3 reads TGTGCCACCAGCAGAGAACGGCCTGGAAACACCATATATTTT.

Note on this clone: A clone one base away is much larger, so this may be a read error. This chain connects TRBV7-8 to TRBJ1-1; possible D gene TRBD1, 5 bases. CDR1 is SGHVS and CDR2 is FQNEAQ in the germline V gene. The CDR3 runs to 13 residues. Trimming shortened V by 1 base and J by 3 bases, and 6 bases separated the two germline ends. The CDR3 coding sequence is TGTGCCAGCAGCTTAGAAGGGGACACTGAAGCTTTCTTT. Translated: CASSLEGDTEAFF. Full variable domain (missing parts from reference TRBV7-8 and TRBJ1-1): GAGVSQSPRYKVAKRGQDVALRCDPISGHVSLFWYQQALGQGPEFLTYFQNEAQLDKSGLPSDRFFAERPEGSVSTLKIQRTQQEDSAVYLCASSLEGDTEAFFGQGTRLTVV.

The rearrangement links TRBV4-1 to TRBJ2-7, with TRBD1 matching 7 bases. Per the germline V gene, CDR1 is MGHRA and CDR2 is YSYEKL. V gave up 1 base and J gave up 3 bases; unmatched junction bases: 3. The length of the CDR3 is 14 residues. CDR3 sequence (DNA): TGCGCCAGCAGCCAAGGGGACAGTCGCTACGAGCAGTACTTC. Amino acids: CASSQGDSRYEQYF.

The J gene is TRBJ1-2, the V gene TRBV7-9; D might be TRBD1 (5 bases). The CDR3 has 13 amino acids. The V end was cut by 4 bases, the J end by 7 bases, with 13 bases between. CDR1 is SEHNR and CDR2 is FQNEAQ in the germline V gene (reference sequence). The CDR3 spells CASSSTGDGGYTF. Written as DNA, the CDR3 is TGTGCCAGCAGCTCGACGGGGGACGGTGGCTACACCTTC.

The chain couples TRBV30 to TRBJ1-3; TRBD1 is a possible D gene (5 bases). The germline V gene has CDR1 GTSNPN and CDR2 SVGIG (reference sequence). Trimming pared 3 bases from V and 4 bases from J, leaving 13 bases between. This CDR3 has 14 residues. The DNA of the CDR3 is TGTGCCTGGAGGGCCCAGGGCGGGGGAAACACCATATATTTT. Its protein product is CAWRAQGGGNTIYF.

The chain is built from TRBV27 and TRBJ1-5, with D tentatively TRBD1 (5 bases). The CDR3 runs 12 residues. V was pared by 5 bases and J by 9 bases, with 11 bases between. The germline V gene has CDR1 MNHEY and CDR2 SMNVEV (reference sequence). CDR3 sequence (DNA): TGTGCCAGCAGTGGGCCCGGGGGGCCCCAGCATTTT. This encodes CASSGPGGPQHF.

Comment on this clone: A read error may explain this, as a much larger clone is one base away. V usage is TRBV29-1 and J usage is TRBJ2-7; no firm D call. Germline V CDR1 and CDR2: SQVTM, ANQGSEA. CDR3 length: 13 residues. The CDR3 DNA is TGCAGCGCAACCTCAACTGACTCCCACGAGCAGTACTTC. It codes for CSATSTDSHEQYF.

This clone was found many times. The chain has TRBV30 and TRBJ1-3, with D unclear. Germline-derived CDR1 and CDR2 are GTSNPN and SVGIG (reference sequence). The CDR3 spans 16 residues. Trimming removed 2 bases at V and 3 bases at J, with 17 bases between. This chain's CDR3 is CAWSRDKPDLGNTIYF. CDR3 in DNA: TGTGCCTGGAGTAGAGACAAACCGGATCTTGGAAACACCATATATTTT.

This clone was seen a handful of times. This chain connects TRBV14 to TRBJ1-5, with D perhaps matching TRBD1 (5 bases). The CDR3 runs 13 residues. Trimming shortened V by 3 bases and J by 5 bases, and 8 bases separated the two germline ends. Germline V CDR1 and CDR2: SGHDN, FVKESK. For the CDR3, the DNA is TGTGCCAGCAGCCAGGGGACGGATCAGCCCCAGCATTTT. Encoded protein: CASSQGTDQPQHF. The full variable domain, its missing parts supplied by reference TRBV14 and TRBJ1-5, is EAGVTQFPSHSVIEKGQTVTLRCDPISGHDNLYWYRRVMGKEIKFLLHFVKESKQDESGMPNNRFLAERTGGTYSTLKVQPAELEDSGVYFCASSQGTDQPQHFGDGTRLSIL.

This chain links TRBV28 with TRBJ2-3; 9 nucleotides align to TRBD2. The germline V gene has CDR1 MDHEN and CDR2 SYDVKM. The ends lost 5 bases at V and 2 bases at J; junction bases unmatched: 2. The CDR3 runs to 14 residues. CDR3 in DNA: TGTGCCAGCAGTCTAGCGGGATACACAGATACGCAGTATTTT. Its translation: CASSLAGYTDTQYF.

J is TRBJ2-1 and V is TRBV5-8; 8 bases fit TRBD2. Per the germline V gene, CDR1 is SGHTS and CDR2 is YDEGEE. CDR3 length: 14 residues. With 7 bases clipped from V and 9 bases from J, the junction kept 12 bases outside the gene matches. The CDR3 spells CASGRASGPSEQFF. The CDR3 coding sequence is TGTGCCAGCGGTCGAGCTAGCGGGCCGAGTGAGCAGTTCTTC.

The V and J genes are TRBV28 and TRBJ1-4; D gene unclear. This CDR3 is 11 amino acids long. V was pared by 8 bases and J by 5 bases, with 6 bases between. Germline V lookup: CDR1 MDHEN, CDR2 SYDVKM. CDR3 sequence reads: CASEENEKLFF. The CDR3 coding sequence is TGTGCCAGCGAGGAAAATGAAAAACTGTTTTTT.